This T cell receptor (beta chain) emerged from a study of cytomegalovirus exposure and HLA in healthy donors. Germline V gives CDR1 SGHVS, CDR2 FNYEAQ. This CDR3 contains 16 residues. V dropped 1 base and J dropped 0 bases, with 10 bases sitting between them. The PCR employed 60 Vbeta primers together with 13 Jbeta primers. This table comes from immunoSEQ multiplex PCR, and its TCRdb copy is limited to in-frame clones, with some not included. The sample table includes approximately 200,000 clones. Sequencing used PBMCs. This TCR was sampled from a boy between 5 and 17 years old in good health and CMV-seronegative. The V call is TRBV7-6, the J call TRBJ1-3; D gene ambiguous. The CDR3 loop reads CASSLGRRNSGNTIYF. The CDR3 nucleotides read TGTGCCAGCAGCTTAGGCAGGCGTAACTCTGGAAACACCATATATTTT.